The T cell receptor beta chain described here comes from a study of cytomegalovirus exposure and HLA in healthy donors. Losses at the gene ends were 4 bases for V and 9 bases for J; bases not matched to a gene: 14. The CDR3 loop spans 16 amino acids. Germline-derived CDR1 and CDR2 are SGHRS and YFSETQ. The PCR employed 60 Vbeta primers together with 13 Jbeta primers. Authors' analysis steps: An analysis performed later counted about 80 million unique TCR beta chains (roughly 11 million of them shared). Libraries were prepared by immunoSEQ multiplex PCR; TCRdb keeps only in-frame clonotypes and omits some of them. That table gives V, J and clone size, and the DNA gave D and trimming. The table shows approximately 280,000 clones, with 70% to 90% occurring only once.

The sequencing sample was made of PBMCs. The receptor's source is a middle-aged man in good health and CMV-seropositive. The rearrangement links TRBV5-1 to TRBJ2-1; 9 bases are shared with TRBD1. The CDR3 region has the DNA TGCGCCAGCAGCGGGGGAGACAGGGGGTGGACAGGTGAGCAGTTCTTC. The encoded protein is CASSGGDRGWTGEQFF.